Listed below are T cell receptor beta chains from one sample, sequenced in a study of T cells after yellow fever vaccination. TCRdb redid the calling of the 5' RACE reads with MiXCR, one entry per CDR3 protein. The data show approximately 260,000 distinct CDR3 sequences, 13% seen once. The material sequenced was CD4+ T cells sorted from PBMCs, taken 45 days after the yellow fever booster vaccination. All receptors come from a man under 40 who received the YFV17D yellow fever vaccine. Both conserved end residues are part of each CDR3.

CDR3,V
CASRPTSGKPDADTQYF,TRBV7-2
CASSQETDYLKRAVSYEQYF,TRBV4-3
CASSHGTGSSEETQYF,TRBV5-1
CASRRLQNTEAFF,TRBV9
CSARREYQETQYF,TRBV20-1
CSASLPSGTYNEQFF,TRBV20-1
CASSGGNTEAFF,TRBV5-1
CATSLGRETQYF,TRBV12-3/TRBV12-4
CASREDRGLSYEQYF,TRBV5-1
CASSFLQKLFDTGELFF,TRBV7-2
CASSLSPPDGYTF,TRBV7-2
CSVGAGGAGELFF,TRBV29-1
CASSLGTDLNTEAFF,TRBV5-1
CASSLVPGQGARDTQYF,TRBV7-8
CASSLNLLTDTQYF,TRBV7-2
CATSDPTFGGNSGANVLTF,TRBV24-1
CASNLGTSGRRGDTQYF,TRBV7-9
CASSSGQNTEAFF,TRBV5-4
CASSSSGRFDTQYF,TRBV2
CASSLQARGEDTQYF,TRBV5-1
CASSEQRAGELFF,TRBV18
CAISESGGVNSPLHF,TRBV10-3
CASSRQFSGANVMTF,TRBV5-5
CSVQGGGYEQYF,TRBV29-1
CSARDTGGRGAGELFF,TRBV20-1
CASSQDPLKTQYF,TRBV4-3
CSAPGTKNTIYF,TRBV20-1
CASSQDSGKHHADTQYF,TRBV4-3
CASSKGGGTNRANVLTF,TRBV7-3
CASSYRRTADTQYF,TRBV7-8
CASSRAGSGTGTDTQYF,TRBV18
CASSLTSYNEQFF,TRBV6-6
CASSYEARDGYTF,TRBV6-5
CSARQTGKAAFF,TRBV20-1
CASSQEIGRSNYGYTF,TRBV4-2